The next 32 T cell receptor beta chains were all read from a single sample in a study of Graves' ophthalmopathy and Graves' hyperthyroidism (dated 2018 in TCRdb). Reads for this sample came from an Illumina HiSeq 2000. TCR beta CDR3 regions were amplified from RNA transcripts for repertoire sequencing. The first round was an RT-PCR using HTBI primers with the Qiagen OneStep RT-PCR kit, and this first round was followed by a second-round multiplex PCR, then size selection and purification. The public reads were reprocessed in TCRdb via fastp at Q25 and MiXCR, keeping in-frame beta chains. CDR3 protein sequences are deduplicated, and each keeps its most common genes and DNA. In all, the sample holds 400,000 to 450,000 distinct CDR3 sequences, and roughly 20% of those were seen once. The top ten clonotypes cover 3% of the sample. The source material was peripheral blood. The receptors were gathered from a woman aged 18-29 years with stable Graves' hyperthyroidism. Donor details come from another sample of the same person, matched by shared clones.

This clonotype has a handful of counts. This chain joins TRBV20-1 and TRBJ2-7; the D is unclear. Trimming stripped 6 bases from V and 3 bases from J, with 9 bases between. CDR3 length: 11 amino acids. Germline-derived CDR1 and CDR2 are DFQATT and SNEGSKA (reference sequence). The CDR3: CSAAEFYEQYF. The CDR3 DNA is TGCAGTGCGGCCGAATTCTACGAGCAGTACTTC.

This clonotype was counted many times. At one end the junction does not follow the germline gene, possibly because of a read error. The rearrangement joins TRBV11-1 to TRBJ1-1; a possible D gene is TRBD1 (5 bases). The CDR3 contains 16 residues. CDR1 and CDR2 from the germline V gene are SGHAT and FQDESV (reference sequence). The CDR3: CASSLSPDSINTEASF. CDR3 DNA sequence: TGTGCCAGCAGCTTAAGCCCAGACAGCATCAACACTGAAGCTTCCTTT.

The sample holds a few counts of this clonotype. The V gene is TRBV20-1, the J gene TRBJ2-5; no firm D call. Germline CDR1 DFQATT, CDR2 SNEGSKA (reference sequence). V dropped 1 base and J dropped 1 base, with 10 bases sitting between them. CDR3 length: 14 amino acids. CDR3 in DNA: TGCAGTGCTAGAGGGTTTTCCGTCCAAGAGACCCAGTACTTC. Protein sequence: CSARGFSVQETQYF.

This clonotype was detected many times. The rearrangement uses TRBV27 and TRBJ2-6; possibly TRBD1 for D (5 bases). CDR3 length: 18 residues. V was cut by 3 bases and J by 0 bases, with 15 bases left in between. The germline V gene has CDR1 MNHEY and CDR2 SMNVEV (reference sequence). Here the CDR3 DNA reads TGTGCCAGCAGTTTCGGAACAGGATACCACTCTGGGGCCAACGTCCTGACTTTC. This translates into CASSFGTGYHSGANVLTF.

In this sample, this clonotype turned up many times. The chain uses TRBV20-1 and TRBJ1-3; tentative D call: TRBD1 (5 bases). This CDR3 contains 15 residues. The V and J ends lost 3 bases and 0 bases respectively, with 12 bases between them. The germline V gene encodes CDR1 DFQATT and CDR2 SNEGSKA (reference sequence). CDR3 loop: CSASAWDSSGNTIYF. DNA of the CDR3: TGCAGTGCTAGTGCTTGGGACTCCTCTGGAAACACCATATATTTT.

This clonotype appeared many times. The chain has TRBV6-4 and TRBJ2-2; TRBD1 is a possible D gene (6 bases). This CDR3 is 17 amino acids long. The ends were cut back, 2 bases at V and 4 bases at J, with 17 bases in the middle. The germline CDR1 and CDR2 sequences are MRHNA and SNTAGT. Written as DNA, the CDR3 is TGTGCCAGCAGTGACCCCGGGGCAAAAGGGGGCACCGGGGAGCTGTTTTTT. Translation: CASSDPGAKGGTGELFF.

J is TRBJ1-5 and V is TRBV12-3 or TRBV12-4, with 8 nucleotides matching TRBD1. The ends lost 2 bases at V and 5 bases at J; junction bases unmatched: 11. The CDR3 consists of 17 residues. In nucleotides, the CDR3 is TGTGCCAGCAGTTTAAGTCTAACAGGGGGTGGGGATCAGCCCCAGCATTTT. Protein sequence: CASSLSLTGGGDQPQHF.

This clonotype was picked up many times. This chain links TRBV7-2 with TRBJ2-7; possibly TRBD1 for D (5 bases). This CDR3 is built from 13 residues. The germline V and J ends were trimmed by 4 bases and 2 bases, with 9 bases remaining between them. Per germline, CDR1 SGHTA and CDR2 FQGNSA. DNA of the CDR3: TGTGCCAGCAGCTCCAGGGCTCCCTACGAGCAGTACTTC. Translating it yields CASSSRAPYEQYF.

The chain has TRBV5-1 and TRBJ1-1, with a possible D match to TRBD1 (6 bases). This CDR3 contains 13 residues. Trimming removed 3 bases at V and 6 bases at J, with 12 bases between. CDR1 is SGHRS, CDR2 YFSETQ, per germline. CDR3 sequence reads: CASSWGGNAEAFF. The CDR3 coding sequence is TGCGCCAGCAGCTGGGGGGGCAACGCTGAAGCTTTCTTT.

This sequence joins TRBV7-8 and TRBJ1-2; TRBD1 is a possible D gene (6 bases). V was pared by 4 bases and J by 3 bases, with 15 bases between. The germline CDR1 and CDR2 sequences are SGHVS and FQNEAQ. CDR3 length equals 15 residues. DNA of the CDR3: TGTGCCAGCAGCTGGGACAAGGGCATTCACTATGGCTACACCTTC. It is translated as CASSWDKGIHYGYTF.

There are many counts of this clonotype. The chain has TRBV6-2 or TRBV6-3 and TRBJ2-5; 7 bases are shared with TRBD1. This CDR3 is 12 amino acids long. Trimming took 6 bases from V and 7 from J; bases not matched to a gene: 5. Germline CDR1 and CDR2: MNHEY and SVGEGT. CDR3 coding DNA: TGTGCCAGCAGGCCGACAGGGCGGACCCAGTACTTC. This encodes CASRPTGRTQYF.

This clonotype turned up a few times. A much larger clone lies a single base off, so this may be a read error. The genes are TRBV20-1 and TRBJ2-5; D might be TRBD1 (5 bases). The CDR3 loop spans 13 amino acids. Germline V CDR1 and CDR2: DFQATT, SNEGSKA (reference sequence). CDR3 DNA sequence: TGCAGTGCTAGTGACAGAGGCCAAGATACCCAGTACTTC. Translation gives CSASDRGQDTQYF.

There are many counts of this clonotype. The J gene is TRBJ2-5, the V gene TRBV12-3 or TRBV12-4; possible D gene TRBD1, 6 bases. This CDR3 spans 13 amino acids. Trimming took off 6 bases at V and 5 bases at J, with 13 bases between the two ends. In DNA, the CDR3 is TGTGCCAGCAGATTGGACAGTCCCGAGACCCAGTACTTC. Translating gives CASRLDSPETQYF.

V and J are TRBV19 and TRBJ2-2; D could derive from TRBD1 or TRBD2 (5 bases each). Germline V gene data show CDR1 as LNHDA and CDR2 as SQIVND (reference sequence). This CDR3 comprises 13 residues. Trimming shortened V by 6 bases and J by 6 bases, and 11 bases separated the two germline ends. This CDR3 reads CASREGYAGELFF. DNA of the CDR3: TGTGCCAGTAGAGAGGGGTACGCCGGGGAGCTGTTTTTT.

This clonotype was seen many times. The chain uses TRBV28 and TRBJ1-6, with unresolved D. V lost 1 base, J lost 9 bases, and 10 bases lay in between. The CDR3 totals 14 residues. Germline loops: CDR1 MDHEN, CDR2 SYDVKM. The CDR3 region has the DNA TGTGCCAGCAGTTTATCGGGTAACGGTTCACCCCTCCACTTT. It yields the protein CASSLSGNGSPLHF. The full variable domain, its missing parts supplied by reference TRBV28 and TRBJ1-6, is DVKVTQSSRYLVKRTGEKVFLECVQDMDHENMFWYRQDPGLGLRLIYFSYDVKMKEKGDIPEGYSVSREKKERFSLILESASTNQTSMYLCASSLSGNGSPLHFGNGTRLTVT.

There are many counts of this clonotype. The V and J genes are TRBV14 and TRBJ2-2, with 8 bases fitting TRBD2. From germline, CDR1 is SGHDN and CDR2 FVKESK. The CDR3 is 14 amino acids. Trimming at V came to 3 bases and at J to 7 bases, leaving 4 bases not matched to a gene. CDR3 loop: CASSQGLGGGELFF. Here the CDR3 DNA reads TGTGCCAGCAGCCAGGGACTAGGAGGCGGGGAGCTGTTTTTT. The full variable domain, in which reference TRBV14 and TRBJ2-2 provide the parts outside the CDR3, is EAGVTQFPSHSVIEKGQTVTLRCDPISGHDNLYWYRRVMGKEIKFLLHFVKESKQDESGMPNNRFLAERTGGTYSTLKVQPAELEDSGVYFCASSQGLGGGELFFGEGSRLTVL.

The chain employs TRBV24-1 and TRBJ1-1, with D unresolved. CDR3 length: 14 residues. The ends were cut back, 0 bases at V and 1 base at J, with 5 bases in the middle. Germline CDR1 is KGHDR and CDR2 is SFDVKD. This CDR3 reads CATSDLSGNTEAFF. CDR3 DNA sequence: TGTGCCACCAGTGATTTGTCGGGGAACACTGAAGCTTTCTTT.

The chain has TRBV9 and TRBJ1-1, with D perhaps TRBD1 (5 bases). The CDR3 contains 14 residues. Trimming pared 3 bases from V and 6 bases from J, leaving 15 bases between. The germline V gene encodes CDR1 SGDLS and CDR2 YYNGEE. Here the CDR3 DNA reads TGTGCCAGCAGCGCGACCGGTGGGACCGCTGAAGCTTTCTTT. As protein: CASSATGGTAEAFF.

At least ten counts were recorded for this clonotype. The chain employs TRBV6-5 and TRBJ1-6; D is possibly TRBD1 (5 bases). The CDR3 spans 16 residues. V dropped 3 bases and J dropped 2 bases, with 11 bases sitting between them. Germline-derived CDR1 and CDR2 are MNHEY and SVGAGI. The CDR3 bases are TGTGCCAGCAGTTATAGGGCAGGGCCCTATAATTCACCCCTCCACTTT. Protein sequence: CASSYRAGPYNSPLHF.

This clonotype was seen a handful of times. V gene TRBV6-2 or TRBV6-3 combines with J gene TRBJ2-5; no clear D gene. Germline assignment: CDR1 MNHEY and CDR2 SVGEGT. The ends were cut back, 0 bases at V and 1 base at J, with 6 bases in the middle. The CDR3 contains 14 residues. CDR3 loop: CASSYSRLQETQYF. The CDR3 nucleotides are TGTGCCAGCAGTTACTCCAGACTCCAAGAGACCCAGTACTTC.

With respect to this clonotype: The junction departs from germline at one end; a sequencing error may be responsible. The V gene is TRBV6-2 or TRBV6-3, the J gene TRBJ2-7; D unresolved. Germline CDR1 MNHEY, CDR2 SVGEGT. The CDR3 spans 15 residues. The CDR3 DNA follows: TGTGCCAGCAGTTACGGCAGGATAAAATCCTACGATCAGTACTTC. Translating it yields CASSYGRIKSYDQYF.

This clonotype was seen repeatedly, ten times or more. The chain joins TRBV6-1 to TRBJ2-5; TRBD1 aligns across 8 bases. The CDR3 length is 14 residues. Trimming cost V 3 bases and J 3 bases; bases outside gene matches: 3. Germline CDR1 MNHNS, CDR2 SASEGT. The CDR3 loop is CASSEGQAKETQYF. The CDR3 DNA sequence: TGTGCCAGCAGTGAGGGACAGGCTAAAGAGACCCAGTACTTC.

This clonotype showed up many times. The V and J genes are TRBV29-1 and TRBJ2-7; 12 bases line up with TRBD2. This CDR3 is built from 15 residues. Per germline, CDR1 SQVTM and CDR2 ANQGSEA. V trimming: 6 bases; J trimming: 7 bases; junction bases outside the gene matches: 13. In DNA, the CDR3 is TGCAGCGTAGGGACCCGGGGACTAGCGGGTCAAGAGCAGTACTTC. Protein: CSVGTRGLAGQEQYF.

V and J are TRBV4-2 and TRBJ2-6, with 9 bases lining up with TRBD1. V lost 4 bases to trimming and J lost 0 bases; unmatched junction nucleotides: 7. The CDR3 runs to 18 residues. Germline assignment: CDR1 LGHNA and CDR2 YNFKEQ. The CDR3 here is CASSRVPTGGSGANVLTF. CDR3 nucleotide sequence: TGTGCCAGCAGCCGTGTTCCGACAGGGGGCTCTGGGGCCAACGTCCTGACTTTC.

This clonotype was seen ten or more times. The chain is built from TRBV10-3 and TRBJ2-7; D may be TRBD2 (5 bases). CDR1 is ENHRY, CDR2 SYGVKD, per germline. V lost 0 bases and J 6 bases, leaving 15 bases between the germline ends. The CDR3 has 15 amino acids. The CDR3 region is CAISESSGSPLEQYF. DNA for the CDR3: TGTGCCATCAGTGAGTCATCGGGATCCCCTCTCGAGCAGTACTTC.

The sample holds a few counts of this clonotype. The rearrangement uses TRBV27 and TRBJ1-2; a possible D gene is TRBD1 (6 bases). With 5 bases removed from V and 8 bases from J, the gap between germline ends came to 12 bases. The CDR3 covers 12 residues. CDR1 MNHEY and CDR2 SMNVEV come from the germline V gene (reference sequence). As DNA, the CDR3 is TGTGCCAGCAGTGGACAGTATGGAGGCTACACCTTC. This codes for CASSGQYGGYTF.

This clonotype was counted ten times or more. The chain combines TRBV13 with TRBJ1-5; TRBD1 agrees at 7 bases. The V segment lost 5 bases and the J segment 4 bases; nucleotides outside the gene matches: 23. Germline CDR1 PRHDT, CDR2 FYEKMQ (reference sequence). The CDR3 is 20 residues long. DNA for the CDR3: TGTGCCAGCAGCGACCGCGATATATCGACAGGGCTACTCTCTAATCAGCCCCAGCATTTT. Its protein is CASSDRDISTGLLSNQPQHF. Variable domain in full (rest from reference TRBV13 and TRBJ1-5): AAGVIQSPRHLIKEKRETATLKCYPIPRHDTVYWYQQGPGQDPQFLISFYEKMQSDKGSIPDRFSAQQFSDYHSELNMSSLELGDSALYFCASSDRDISTGLLSNQPQHFGDGTRLSIL.

The table lists this clonotype with many counts. This rearrangement joins TRBV5-5 to TRBJ1-3; a possible D gene is TRBD1 (5 bases). Trimming removed 4 bases from V and 0 bases from J, with 14 bases in between. There are 16 residues in the CDR3. The germline gives CDR1 SGHKS, CDR2 YYEKEE (reference sequence). In DNA, the CDR3 is TGTGCCAGCAGCCCAAGACAGCTCAACTCTGGAAACACCATATATTTT. It is translated as CASSPRQLNSGNTIYF.

CDR3 sequence (DNA): TGTGCCAGCAGTGAAGGCAGGATGCATGGCTACACCTTC. Its protein is CASSEGRMHGYTF. The J gene is TRBJ1-2, the V gene TRBV2; no clear D gene. V lost 1 base and J lost 6, with 9 bases in between. Germline V gene sequence: CDR1 SNHLY, CDR2 FYNNEI. The CDR3 sequence is 13 residues long.

This clonotype was seen more than once but under ten times. The V call is TRBV12-3 or TRBV12-4, the J call TRBJ1-2; 7 nucleotides align to TRBD1. V was pared by 4 bases and J by 4 bases, with 12 bases of the junction left unmatched. The CDR3 runs 16 residues. CDR3 in amino acids: CASSSSPRGTTYGYTF. The DNA for the CDR3 is TGTGCCAGCAGTTCCAGCCCCAGGGGGACCACCTATGGCTACACCTTC.

This clonotype has a count of ten or more. The genes are TRBV18 and TRBJ1-1; 7 bases map to TRBD1. J gave up 4 bases and V 3 bases, and 2 bases lay outside the gene matches. Germline CDR1 reads KGHSH; CDR2 reads LQKENI. This CDR3 comprises 13 residues. Here the CDR3 DNA reads TGTGCCAGCTCACCCGGGACAGCCACTGAAGCTTTCTTT. This translates into CASSPGTATEAFF.

This clonotype was detected many times. The V gene is TRBV6-1, the J gene TRBJ1-6; perhaps TRBD1 as D (5 bases). Trimming took off 6 bases at V and 0 bases at J, with 9 bases between the two ends. Germline V CDR1 and CDR2: MNHNS, SASEGT. This CDR3 has 15 residues. The CDR3 loop reads CASRTDHSYNSPLHF. For the CDR3, the DNA is TGTGCCAGCAGGACAGACCACTCCTATAATTCACCCCTCCACTTT.